Shown below are 10 T cell receptor beta chains from a single sample sequenced in a study of blood T cells in healthy people across ages. The second PCR ran about 6 to 12 cycles with a sample-barcoded 5' primer and J-beta primers. TCRdb ran MiXCR on the 5' RACE reads and lists one entry per CDR3 protein. Among about 970,000 distinct CDR3 sequences listed, roughly 50% were seen once. Sequences were obtained from blood. The receptor source for this set is a woman aged 60-75 years in good health.

About this clonotype: Its ends do not fully match the called genes, so a read error is possible. The chain has TRBV6-5 and TRBJ2-1; possibly TRBD2 for D (5 bases). There are 17 residues in the CDR3. Germline V lookup: CDR1 MNHEY, CDR2 SVGAGI. This chain's CDR3 is CVSSYRFGIQTRNEQFF. The CDR3 coding sequence is TGTGTCAGCAGTTACCGATTCGGGATTCAGACGAGGAATGAGCAGTTCTTC.

The rearrangement links TRBV3-1 to TRBJ2-3, with TRBD1 matching 10 bases. V trimming: 5 bases; J trimming: 4 bases; junction bases outside the gene matches: 9. The CDR3 loop spans 16 amino acids. The germline CDR1 and CDR2 sequences are LGHDT and YNNKEL (reference sequence). CDR3 sequence (DNA): TGTGCCAGCAGCTCTCCGGGGACAGGGGAGGCAGATACGCAGTATTTT. Translating it yields CASSSPGTGEADTQYF.

The chain uses TRBV20-1 and TRBJ2-1; the D gene is possibly TRBD2 (6 bases). The J call may be incorrect, as the DNA end agrees better with TRBJ2-7. This CDR3 region has 16 residues. Germline assignment: CDR1 DFQATT and CDR2 SNEGSKA (reference sequence). This chain's CDR3 is CSARDQFGSTYNEQYF. CDR3 nucleotide sequence: TGCAGTGCTAGAGATCAATTCGGGAGTACATACAATGAGCAGTACTTC.

This rearrangement joins TRBV12-3 or TRBV12-4 to TRBJ2-7, with D perhaps matching TRBD1 or TRBD2 (5 bases each). The CDR3 length is 11 residues. Trimming pared 3 bases from V and 8 bases from J, leaving 8 bases between. CDR3 sequence (DNA): TGTGCCAGCAGTTTCGGGGACCAGCAGTACTTC. Its translation is CASSFGDQQYF.

This clonotype was seen many times. The chain couples TRBV5-1 to TRBJ2-1, with 11 bases that match TRBD2. Per germline, CDR1 SGHRS and CDR2 YFSETQ. V lost 6 bases, J lost 8 bases, and 13 bases stayed unmatched. The CDR3 extends over 16 amino acids. This CDR3 reads CASTLLTSGSGDEQFF. Here the CDR3 DNA reads TGCGCCAGCACCCTACTAACTAGCGGGAGTGGTGATGAGCAGTTCTTC.

This chain uses TRBV11-2 with TRBJ2-3; 8 bases agree with TRBD1. Germline CDR1 SGHAT, CDR2 FQNNGV. The length of the CDR3 is 20 residues. The junction had 16 bases not matched to a gene; V was cut back by 0 bases and J by 2 bases. The chain's CDR3 is CASSLEAGGGWGDSTDTQYF. The CDR3 region has the DNA TGTGCCAGCAGCTTAGAGGCAGGGGGCGGTTGGGGCGACTCCACAGATACGCAGTATTTT.

This clonotype was counted between two and nine times. The genes are TRBV12-3 or TRBV12-4 and TRBJ2-4; D call uncertain. Trimming cost V 1 base and J 13 bases, with 8 bases left between them. CDR3 length: 11 residues. CDR3 in amino acids: CASSLGNGQYF. DNA for the CDR3: TGTGCCAGCAGTTTAGGGAATGGGCAGTACTTC.

This clonotype was seen a handful of times. The chain joins TRBV28 to TRBJ2-6; 7 bases are a match to TRBD1. Germline values: CDR1 MDHEN, CDR2 SYDVKM. The V gene end was trimmed by 4 bases and the J gene end by 2 bases; junction bases not matched to a gene: 8. The CDR3 covers 17 residues. Written as DNA, the CDR3 is TGTGCCAGCAGTTCCGGAGACAGGGCTACTGGGGCCAACGTCCTGACTTTC. It encodes CASSSGDRATGANVLTF.

This clonotype was seen more than once but under ten times. This chain uses TRBV29-1 with TRBJ2-1; D gene ambiguous. The germline V gene encodes CDR1 SQVTM and CDR2 ANQGSEA. CDR3 length: 12 amino acids. V shed 6 bases and J shed 3 bases, with 9 bases lying between them. As DNA, the CDR3 is TGCAGCGTCATGACTTTCTACAATGAGCAGTTCTTC. Residues: CSVMTFYNEQFF.

The chain carries TRBV7-2 and TRBJ2-4; D may be TRBD1 (6 bases). The CDR3 is 15 residues long. CDR1 and CDR2 from the germline V gene are SGHTA and FQGNSA. Trimming removed 3 bases from V and 5 bases from J, with 14 bases in between. The CDR3 bases are TGTGCCAGCAGCTTGTATAGGGGGTCGGAAAACATTCAGTACTTC. Protein sequence: CASSLYRGSENIQYF.